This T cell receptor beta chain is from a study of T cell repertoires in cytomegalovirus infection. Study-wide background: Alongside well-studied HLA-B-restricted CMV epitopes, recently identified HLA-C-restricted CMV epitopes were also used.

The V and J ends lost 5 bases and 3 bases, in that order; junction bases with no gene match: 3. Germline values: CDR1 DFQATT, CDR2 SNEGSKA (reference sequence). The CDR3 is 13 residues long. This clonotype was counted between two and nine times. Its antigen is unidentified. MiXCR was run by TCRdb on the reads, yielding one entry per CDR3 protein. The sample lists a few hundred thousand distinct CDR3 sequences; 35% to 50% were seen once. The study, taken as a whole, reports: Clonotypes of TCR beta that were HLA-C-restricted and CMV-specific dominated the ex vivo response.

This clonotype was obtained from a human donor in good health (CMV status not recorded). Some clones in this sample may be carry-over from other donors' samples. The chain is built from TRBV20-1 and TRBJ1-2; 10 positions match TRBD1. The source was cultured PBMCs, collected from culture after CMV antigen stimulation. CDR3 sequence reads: CSARDRGYYGYTF. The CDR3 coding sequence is TGCAGTGCTCGGGACAGGGGCTACTATGGCTACACCTTC.